Listed below are T cell receptor beta chains from one sample, sequenced in a study of OX40 agonist ivuxolimab in advanced cancers. The repertoire was sequenced with immunoSEQ multiplex PCR; TCRdb's copy has only in-frame clones and lacks some. The sample consists of about 17,000 clones, roughly 78% of them appearing once. Sequences were derived from CD4+ or CD8+ T cells sorted from blood, sampled in a trial of the OX40 agonist ivuxolimab. These receptors originate from an adult with an advanced solid tumor such as melanoma, head and neck, liver or kidney cancer. The CDR3 runs from the conserved cysteine through the conserved F or W. The D gene is left open where the match is weak. For some rows the clone size is stated as once, few or many, or as a class when expanded; others skip it.

>-|TRBJ2-5|TRBV11-2|-|13
TGTGCCAGCAGCCCGACGCCTCAAGAGACCCAGTACTTC
CASSPTPQETQYF
>few|TRBJ2-1|TRBV29-1|-|12
TGCAGCGCTGCTAATGTGGGAGGTGAGCAGTTCTTC
CSAANVGGEQFF
>-|TRBJ2-1|TRBV14|-|14
TGTGCCAGCAGCCAGGCCCAGGGGTACAATGAGCAGTTCTTC
CASSQAQGYNEQFF
>-|TRBJ2-7|TRBV11-2|-|12
TGTGCCAGCAGCTTCCTTGGGGACGAGCAGTACTTC
CASSFLGDEQYF
>-|TRBJ2-2|TRBV7-2|-|15
TGTGCCAGCAGCTTGAGGGGCCAGGTCACCGGGGAGCTGTTTTTT
CASSLRGQVTGELFF
>-|TRBJ2-7|TRBV2|TRBD2|15
TGTGCCAGCAGTGGGGTAGCGGGAGGAAACTACGAGCAGTACTTC
CASSGVAGGNYEQYF
>once|TRBJ2-5|TRBV5-1|TRBD2|16
TGCGCCAGCAGCTTGGCCGTGCTAGCGGGAGGAGAGACCCAGTACTTC
CASSLAVLAGGETQYF
>-|TRBJ2-1|TRBV28|TRBD2|14
TGTGCCAGCAGCCTTAGCGGGAGCTTCAACGAGCAGTTCTTC
CASSLSGSFNEQFF
>few|TRBJ2-1|TRBV12-1|-|17
TGTGCCAGCAGCTTGGCTCCCGGGACAGGGTCCTACAATGAGCAGTTCTTC
CASSLAPGTGSYNEQFF
>-|TRBJ1-5|TRBV6-6|TRBD1|14
TGTGCCAGCGACCAGGGGGCTGGCAATCAGCCCCAGCATTTT
CASDQGAGNQPQHF
>-|TRBJ2-3|TRBV9|TRBD2|17
TGTGCCAGCAGCGTAGGCCTAGCGGGAGCTGGCACAGATACGCAGTATTTT
CASSVGLAGAGTDTQYF
>-|TRBJ2-7|TRBV27|TRBD1|15
TGTGCCAGCAGGACCAGACAGGGGGGGAATTACGAGCAGTACTTC
CASRTRQGGNYEQYF
>-|TRBJ1-2|TRBV5-3|TRBD1|18
TGTGCCAGAAGCCGCCAATTAACAGGGGCGTGGGGTACCTATGGCTACACCTTC
CARSRQLTGAWGTYGYTF
>once|TRBJ2-7|TRBV28|TRBD2|20
TGTGCCAGCAGCCCCTGGGACTCAGGGTACATAGCGGGAGTCTCCTACGAGCAGTACTTC
CASSPWDSGYIAGVSYEQYF
>-|TRBJ1-2|TRBV29-1|TRBD1|13
TGCAGCGTTCCCCGACAGGGGGAGAATGGCTACACCTTC
CSVPRQGENGYTF
>-|TRBJ1-2|TRBV29-1|-|12
TGCAGCGTTGAGAACAGATACTATGGCTACACCTTC
CSVENRYYGYTF
>-|TRBJ1-4|TRBV5-5|TRBD1|17
TGTGCCAGCACCTCCGGGACAGGGGTAAAGAGGAATGAAAAACTGTTTTTT
CASTSGTGVKRNEKLFF